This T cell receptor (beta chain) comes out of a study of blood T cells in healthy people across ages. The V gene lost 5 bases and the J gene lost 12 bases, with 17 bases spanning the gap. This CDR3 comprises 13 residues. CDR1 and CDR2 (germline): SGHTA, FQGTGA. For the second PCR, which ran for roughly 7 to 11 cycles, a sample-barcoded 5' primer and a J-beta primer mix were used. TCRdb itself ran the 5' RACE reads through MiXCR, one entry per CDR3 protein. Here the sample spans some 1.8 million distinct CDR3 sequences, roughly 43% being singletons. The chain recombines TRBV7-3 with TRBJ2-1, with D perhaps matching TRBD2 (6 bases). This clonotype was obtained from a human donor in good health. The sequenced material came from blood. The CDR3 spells CASSPHRGSGQFF. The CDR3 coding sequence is TGTGCCAGCAGCCCCCATCGGGGGAGTGGGCAGTTCTTC. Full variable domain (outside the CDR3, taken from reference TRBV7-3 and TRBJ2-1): GAGVSQTPSNKVTEKGKYVELRCDPISGHTALYWYRQSLGQGPEFLIYFQGTGAADDSGLPNDRFFAVRPEGSVSTLKIQRTERGDSAVYLCASSPHRGSGQFFGPGTRLTVL.